This TCR beta chain is from a study of response to subunit inactivated influenza vaccine (dated 2018 in TCRdb). About the study as a whole: Deep quantitative profiling of the T cell receptor repertoire was used in the study to follow responses to a trivalent subunit inactivated influenza vaccine. Study-level results and caveats: According to the authors, only a limited number of new T cells may be recruited by each seasonal influenza vaccination.

Spanning cysteine to phenylalanine, the CDR3 consists of 16 amino acids. The read is trimmed to its CDR3 DNA, 48 bases read in frame from base 1. The germline V gene encodes CDR1 LNHNV and CDR2 YYDKDF (reference sequence). The junction shows trimming of 1 base on V and 7 bases on J, and the gene matches do not reach 8 bases of it. A note on this clonotype: Which antigen it targets is not known. No much larger clone exists at a distance of one base, and base qualities are not known.

The method was RT-PCR. The data were produced on an Illumina HiSeq 2500. The raw public data were reprocessed by TCRdb itself: fastp quality trimming at Q25, MiXCR clonotype calling, in-frame beta chains only. A single entry per CDR3 protein holds the most common genes and DNA from its merged rows. The sample profile shows about 650,000 distinct CDR3 sequences; 11% to 15% of them were found once. 7.5% to 8% of the sample is held by the ten biggest clonotypes. The source is a man in his forties or fifties who received an inactivated influenza vaccine. Donor details come from another sample of the same person, matched by shared clones. Sequencing was performed on PBMCs from blood, taken roughly 2 weeks before vaccination. The rearranged chain carries TRBV15 and TRBJ2-1; a stretch of 9 junction bases matches TRBD1. The sequenced DNA is TGTGCCACCAGCAGAGGTCCGACAGGGGGTAATAATGAGCAGTTCTTC. This codes for CATSRGPTGGNNEQFF.